One T cell receptor (beta chain) is described in this entry. Its matching antigen is unknown. The data derive from a study of cytomegalovirus exposure and HLA in healthy donors. Study summary: Roughly 180 million T cells yielded approximately 100 million unique TCR beta sequences, as an earlier analysis found.

Study-wide findings and caveats: In a later analysis, a missense DCLRE1C variant was linked to TCR beta V- and J-gene trimming. Accurate HLA-A and HLA-B prediction from TCR beta sequences was reported for most subjects.

V was pared by 3 bases and J by 7 bases, with 5 bases of the junction left unmatched. Germline CDR1 is SQVTM and CDR2 is ANQGSEA. This CDR3 region has 12 residues. Primers: 60 Vbeta forward and 13 Jbeta reverse. Authors' processing steps: Later work found around 80 million unique TCR beta chains, with approximately 12 million shared. Libraries were prepared by immunoSEQ multiplex PCR; TCRdb keeps only in-frame clonotypes and omits some of them. The V and J calls and clone size were taken over from that table, and D and trimming were inferred from the DNA. This sample carries roughly 120,000 clones, about 81% of them seen once, and the ten largest clones take about 1.1%.

The sequence was obtained from a woman in her 30s in good health and CMV-seronegative. Sequenced input: PBMCs. The chain employs TRBV29-1 and TRBJ1-1; 7 nucleotides line up with TRBD1. CDR3 loop: CSVDTRTGEAFF. The CDR3 DNA follows: TGCAGCGTTGACACCCGGACAGGTGAAGCTTTCTTT. Looking up the rest from reference TRBV29-1 and TRBJ1-1 gives the full variable domain: SAVISQKPSRDICQRGTSLTIQCQVDSQVTMMFWYRQQPGQSLTLIATANQGSEATYESGFVIDKFPISRPNLTFSTLTVSNMSPEDSSIYLCSVDTRTGEAFFGQGTRLTVV.